This TCR beta chain was documented in a study of blood T cell repertoires in COVID-19. Sequencing used immunoSEQ multiplex PCR; TCRdb keeps in-frame clones, though not all of them. Among approximately 270,000 clones, 85% to 90% were seen once, and the ten largest hold approximately 1.3%. The CDR3 runs 13 residues. V lost 5 bases and J 1 base, leaving 8 bases between the germline ends. Looked up from germline, CDR1 is KGHSH and CDR2 is LQKENI. Sequencing was done on a sample of peripheral blood. The V gene is TRBV18, the J gene TRBJ1-1; the D gene is possibly TRBD1 (6 bases). This receptor was identified in an elderly man with acute or convalescent COVID-19. The CDR3: CASSGGQNTEAFF. Here the CDR3 DNA reads TGTGCCAGCTCAGGGGGCCAGAACACTGAAGCTTTCTTT.